This T cell receptor (beta chain) emerged from a study of blood T cell repertoires in COVID-19. The wider study: Researchers got acute and convalescent COVID-19 samples from the United States, Italy and Spain. Nucleic acid was either cDNA or gDNA, and it came from T cells, B-cell-depleted T cells, or PBMCs.

This clone was found once. Assay: immunoSEQ multiplex PCR; the TCRdb copy retains only in-frame clones and omits some. The sample has around 370,000 clones; 70% to 90% are singletons. The V gene lost 4 bases and the J gene lost 1 base, with 11 bases spanning the gap. Looked up from germline, CDR1 is SGHVS and CDR2 is FQNEAQ. The CDR3 is made up of 15 amino acids. Allocation to cohorts depended on clinical history reported by the participants. This chain connects TRBV7-8 to TRBJ2-1; possible D gene TRBD2, 7 bases. This sequence was found in a woman aged 18-35 years who had recovered from COVID-19. The sample was PBMCs or T cells enriched from blood (not recorded which). For the CDR3, the DNA is TGTGCCAGCAGCTCAAGCGGGACATCCTACAATGAGCAGTTCTTC. Its protein is CASSSSGTSYNEQFF.